The 17 T cell receptor beta chains in this list originate from one sample, sequenced in a study of blood T cell repertoires in COVID-19. Profiled with immunoSEQ multiplex PCR; TCRdb holds only in-frame clones, not every one. The data hold around 120,000 clones, with about 89% observed a single time. Source material: peripheral blood. Receptor source: a woman in her 70s with acute or convalescent COVID-19.

The chain links TRBV18 to TRBJ1-6; 9 positions agree with TRBD1. Trimming took 3 bases from V and 8 from J; bases not matched to a gene: 11. The CDR3 has 17 residues. Germline-derived CDR1 and CDR2 are KGHSH and LQKENI. This CDR3 reads CASSPGTGTYLYSPLHF. In DNA form, the CDR3 reads TGTGCCAGCTCACCGGGGACAGGGACCTACCTATATTCACCCCTCCACTTT.

CDR3 nucleotides: TGTGCCACCAGTGATTTAAACCGGGGGGGCGGAGATACGCAGTATTTT. It yields the protein CATSDLNRGGGDTQYF. V usage is TRBV24-1 and J usage is TRBJ2-3; 8 bases match TRBD2. The length of the CDR3 is 16 residues. Germline trimming cut 1 base from V and 5 bases from J; bases unmatched to any gene: 7. The germline CDR1 and CDR2 sequences are KGHDR and SFDVKD.

The V gene is TRBV10-3, the J gene TRBJ1-2; no definite D call. The CDR3 extends over 13 amino acids. Germline CDR1 is ENHRY and CDR2 is SYGVKD. V gave up 8 bases and J gave up 3 bases, with 13 bases separating them. This CDR3 is CAIREEGHYGYTF. Here the CDR3 DNA reads TGTGCCATCCGGGAGGAGGGCCACTATGGCTACACCTTC.

This chain connects TRBV6-2 or TRBV6-3 to TRBJ2-7, with a tentative D call TRBD2 (6 bases). Germline-derived CDR1 and CDR2 are MNHEY and SVGEGT. The CDR3 is 15 residues long. V shed 5 bases and J shed 0 bases, with 14 bases lying between them. This CDR3 reads CASSPPEAGSYEQYF. The CDR3, as DNA: TGTGCCAGCAGTCCCCCCGAAGCGGGCTCCTACGAGCAGTACTTC.

This rearrangement joins TRBV5-5 to TRBJ1-3, with no clear D. The CDR3 has 13 residues. Looked up from germline, CDR1 is SGHKS and CDR2 is YYEKEE (reference sequence). V lost 0 bases to trimming and J lost 7 bases, with 8 bases between them. The CDR3 protein is CASSLDRGNTIYF. CDR3 nucleotide sequence: TGTGCCAGCAGCTTGGACAGAGGGAACACCATATATTTT.

The chain couples TRBV3-1 (or the pseudogene TRBV3-2) to TRBJ1-2, with no clear D. Looked up from germline, CDR1 is LGHDT and CDR2 is YNNKEL (reference sequence). CDR3 length equals 13 residues. Trimming left V 2 bases short and J 2 bases short, with 6 bases between. CDR3 sequence reads: CASSQNGNYGYTF. Here the CDR3 DNA reads TGTGCCAGCAGCCAAAACGGGAACTATGGCTACACCTTC.

In its sample, this clone was seen a few times. The chain uses TRBV2 and TRBJ1-5; no clear D gene. CDR1 and CDR2 from the germline V gene are SNHLY and FYNNEI. The CDR3 totals 12 residues. With 2 bases removed from V and 11 bases from J, the gap between germline ends came to 10 bases. For the CDR3, the DNA is TGTGCCAGCAGTGAAAATGTGGCATCCCAGCATTTT. The encoded protein is CASSENVASQHF.

The chain uses TRBV7-2 and TRBJ2-5; 7 bases are a match to TRBD1. Germline values: CDR1 SGHTA, CDR2 FQGNSA. The CDR3 is 18 amino acids. V was pared by 4 bases and J by 4 bases, with 18 bases of the junction left unmatched. DNA of the CDR3: TGTGCCAGCAGCTCCTCCTTCATCGTAACAGGGGAAGGAGAGACCCAGTACTTC. It specifies CASSSSFIVTGEGETQYF.

The chain has TRBV28 and TRBJ2-5, with 11 bases lining up with TRBD1. Germline CDR1 and CDR2: MDHEN and SYDVKM. V lost 6 bases, J lost 5 bases, and 11 bases stayed unmatched. The CDR3 length is 16 residues. The CDR3 sequence is CASRSGTGGRWETQYF. DNA of the CDR3: TGTGCCAGCAGATCCGGGACAGGGGGTAGGTGGGAGACCCAGTACTTC.

The J gene is TRBJ1-5, the V gene TRBV5-1; D remains unclear. CDR1 and CDR2 (germline): SGHRS, YFSETQ. Trimming left V 4 bases short and J 0 bases short, with 8 bases between. The length of the CDR3 is 14 residues. The CDR3 bases are TGCGCCAGCAGCCCCTCAGATAGCAATCAGCCCCAGCATTTT. It encodes CASSPSDSNQPQHF.

V gene TRBV28 combines with J gene TRBJ1-2, with 8 positions matching TRBD1. The germline V gene encodes CDR1 MDHEN and CDR2 SYDVKM. This CDR3 has 15 residues. V lost 6 bases to trimming and J lost 2 bases; unmatched junction nucleotides: 8. The CDR3: CASRDQTGENYGYTF. The CDR3 bases are TGTGCCAGCAGGGATCAGACAGGGGAAAACTATGGCTACACCTTC.

The chain couples TRBV9 to TRBJ2-7; TRBD2 matches 7 bases. The CDR3 runs 15 residues. Germline CDR1 reads SGDLS; CDR2 reads YYNGEE. The trim removed 4 bases at V and 3 bases at J, leaving 10 bases unmatched. For the CDR3, the DNA is TGTGCCAGCAGCTCTCGCGGGGGTAGCCTCTACGAGCAGTACTTC. Protein: CASSSRGGSLYEQYF.

The chain combines TRBV19 with TRBJ2-1, with TRBD1 matching over 8 bases. This CDR3 spans 15 amino acids. The germline V gene has CDR1 LNHDA and CDR2 SQIVND (reference sequence). After removal of 4 bases from V and 7 bases from J, the junction contained 9 bases not matched to a gene. DNA of the CDR3: TGTGCCAGTAGTACCCGACAGGGGCGAAGGAATGAGCAGTTCTTC. Translated: CASSTRQGRRNEQFF.

V is TRBV5-6 and J is TRBJ2-1; 7 bases map to TRBD2. Trimming took 3 bases from V and 5 from J; bases not matched to a gene: 8. The CDR3 totals 15 residues. In germline, CDR1 is SGHDT, CDR2 YYEEEE. CDR3 loop: CASSSDSGRDNEQFF. Here the CDR3 DNA reads TGTGCCAGCAGCTCCGATAGCGGGCGAGACAATGAGCAGTTCTTC.

This chain links TRBV29-1 with TRBJ1-4; D is perhaps TRBD1 (5 bases). Trimming took off 4 bases at V and 5 bases at J, with 11 bases between the two ends. The germline CDR1 and CDR2 sequences are SQVTM and ANQGSEA. CDR3 length equals 13 residues. The CDR3 region has the DNA TGCAGCGTTGGGGGCAGGGCCAATGAAAAACTGTTTTTT. Translating gives CSVGGRANEKLFF.

V is TRBV12-3 or TRBV12-4 and J is TRBJ1-1, with 7 bases aligning to TRBD1. This CDR3 comprises 13 residues. The junction had 9 bases not matched to a gene; V was cut back by 7 bases and J by 7 bases. CDR3 sequence reads: CASKTGSGSEAFF. The CDR3 DNA is TGTGCCAGCAAGACAGGGTCGGGTAGTGAAGCTTTCTTT.

CDR3 sequence (DNA): TGTGCCAGCAGCCCCGTGCTAGCGGGCGAGCAGTACTTC. The encoded protein is CASSPVLAGEQYF. This chain uses TRBV7-9 with TRBJ2-7, with 8 bases fitting TRBD2. This CDR3 contains 13 residues. The germline V gene encodes CDR1 SEHNR and CDR2 FQNEAQ (reference sequence). The ends lost 5 bases at V and 6 bases at J; junction bases unmatched: 6.